This entry describes one TCR beta chain. Its antigen specificity is not known. A much more abundant neighbour one base away suggests this may be a read error. Counted from cysteine to phenylalanine, this CDR3 has 16 amino acids. Only CDR3 DNA is held: 48 bases, read in frame from base 1. V was cut back by 6 bases and J by 1 base, leaving a gap of 19 bases between them. CDR1 and CDR2 are read off the germline V gene (reference sequence) as SGHNT and YYREEE. This sample is part of a study of tumor and adjacent non-tumor tissue in lung cancer (dated by TCRdb to 2016 to 2019). The study in broad terms: The cohort included around twelve adenocarcinoma, a couple of squamous cell carcinoma and 1 small cell lung cancer patients. Sequencing produced 100 million to 150 million productive TCRbeta reads in total, an average of approximately 4 million reads per sample. Bulk TCRbeta repertoires were compared between lung tumor tissue and matched distant non-tumor lung tissue obtained from approximately 16 lung cancer patients. Under 35 paired specimens, one tumor and one normal lung sample per patient, were profiled by TCRbeta CDR3 sequencing. The roughly 15 patients were aged about 30 to 76 years, included 10 men and 5 women, and had TNM stage I to III disease. Study-wide conclusions, independent of this receptor: The sequencing platform is not named in the methods, and unique molecular identifiers are not mentioned. TCR diversity was significantly higher in younger patients, and greater tumor TCR diversity was associated with shorter overall survival and shorter disease-free survival. Tumor tissue showed significantly higher TCR diversity (inverse Simpson) than normal lung tissue, at about 400 vs 150 (P = 0.0075, Mann-Whitney U test). Peripheral blood was not sequenced, so blood TCRbeta repertoires in these lung cancer patients were not examined. The top 100 clones accounted for a significantly larger cumulative portion of the repertoire in normal lung than in tumor tissue. The cohort had only 15 or so patients, and the authors noted that larger samples and more detailed clinical data are needed.

RNA was isolated from bulk, unsorted tissue, and RNA quality was assessed with a NanoDrop ND-1000 and an Agilent 2100. Donors were newly diagnosed lung cancer patients admitted for thoracic surgery in China between August and November 2014, without prior chemotherapy. Patients with previous radiotherapy or chemotherapy, or with another concurrent cancer, were excluded from the study. Surgical tissue pieces of about 1-2 cm3 were preserved in RNAlater solution and were kept at -80 degrees C until use. Library construction relied on multiplex PCR. The sequencing machine was an Illumina HiSeq 2500. TCRbeta libraries were built by three rounds of nested PCR using primers (Table S4), following protocols modified from ARM-PCR. PCR products of 200-500 bp were gel-excised and purified with the QIAquick gel extraction kit before sequencing. In the original analysis: Trimmomatic was used to clean the reads, FLASH was used to merge the reads into complete CDR3 sequences, and MiTCR was used to assign the reads to V(D)J germline segments. Clonal diversity was computed as the inverse Simpson's index with VDJtools. In-frame sequences without a premature stop codon were defined as productive reads. TCRdb ran its own pipeline on the public reads, namely fastp trimming at Q25 and MiXCR clone calling, and kept in-frame beta chains. Entries that share a CDR3 protein sequence are merged under the most common genes and DNA. These V and J calls derive from TCRdb rather than the authors' analysis. The sample data list about 140,000 distinct CDR3 sequences, and about 71% of these were observed just once. 15% to 20% of the sample lies in the top ten.

The sequence links TRBV5-4 to TRBJ2-5, with the D call perhaps TRBD1 or TRBD2, each one matching 5 bases. The specimen sequenced was lung tumor tissue. This clonotype originated in a man aged 55 to 70 with small cell lung cancer. The encoded CDR3 is CASNWGSPLTQETQYF. The DNA is TGTGCCAGCAACTGGGGGTCCCCCCTTACCCAAGAGACCCAGTACTTC.